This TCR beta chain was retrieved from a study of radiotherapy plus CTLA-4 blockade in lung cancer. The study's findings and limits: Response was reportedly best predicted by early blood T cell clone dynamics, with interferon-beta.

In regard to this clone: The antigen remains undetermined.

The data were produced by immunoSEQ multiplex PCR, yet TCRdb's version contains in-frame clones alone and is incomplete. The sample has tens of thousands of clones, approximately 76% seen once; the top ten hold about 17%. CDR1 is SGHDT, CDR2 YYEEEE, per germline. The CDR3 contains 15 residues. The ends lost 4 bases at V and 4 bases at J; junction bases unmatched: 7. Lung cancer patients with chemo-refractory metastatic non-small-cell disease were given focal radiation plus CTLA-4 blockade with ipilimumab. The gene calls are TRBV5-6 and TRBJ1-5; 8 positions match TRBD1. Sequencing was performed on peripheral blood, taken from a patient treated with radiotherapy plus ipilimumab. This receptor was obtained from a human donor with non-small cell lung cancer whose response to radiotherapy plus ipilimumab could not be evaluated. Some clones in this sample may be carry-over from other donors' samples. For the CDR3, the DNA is TGTGCCAGCAGCGGATCAGGGGGCGGAAATCAGCCCCAGCATTTT. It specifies CASSGSGGGNQPQHF.